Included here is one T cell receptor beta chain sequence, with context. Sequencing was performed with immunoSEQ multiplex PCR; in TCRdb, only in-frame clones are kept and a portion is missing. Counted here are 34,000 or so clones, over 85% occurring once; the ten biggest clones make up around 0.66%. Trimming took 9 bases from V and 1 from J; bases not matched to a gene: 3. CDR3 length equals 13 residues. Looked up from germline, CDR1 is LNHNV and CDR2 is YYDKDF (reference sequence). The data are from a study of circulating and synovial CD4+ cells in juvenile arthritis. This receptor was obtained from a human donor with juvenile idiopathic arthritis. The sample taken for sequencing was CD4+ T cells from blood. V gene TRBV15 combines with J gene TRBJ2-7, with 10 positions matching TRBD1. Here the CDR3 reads CATGGQGSYEQYF. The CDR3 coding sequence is TGTGCCACGGGGGGACAGGGGTCCTACGAGCAGTACTTC.